This note documents a single T cell receptor (beta chain) sequence. This sample is part of a study of control samples from healthy donors and cancer patients. Method: immunoSEQ multiplex PCR; TCRdb's copy keeps in-frame clones and lacks some. Among approximately 150,000 clones listed, approximately 86% were seen once. V was trimmed by 5 bases and J by 3 bases, leaving 10 bases between them. The CDR3 totals 13 residues. Sequencing used blood. The rearrangement links TRBV12-3 or TRBV12-4 to TRBJ1-1, with D tentatively TRBD1 (6 bases). The clonotype was recovered from a man younger than 35 in good health. The CDR3 is CASSRQAYTEAFF. The CDR3, as DNA: TGTGCCAGCAGTCGACAGGCATACACTGAAGCTTTCTTT.